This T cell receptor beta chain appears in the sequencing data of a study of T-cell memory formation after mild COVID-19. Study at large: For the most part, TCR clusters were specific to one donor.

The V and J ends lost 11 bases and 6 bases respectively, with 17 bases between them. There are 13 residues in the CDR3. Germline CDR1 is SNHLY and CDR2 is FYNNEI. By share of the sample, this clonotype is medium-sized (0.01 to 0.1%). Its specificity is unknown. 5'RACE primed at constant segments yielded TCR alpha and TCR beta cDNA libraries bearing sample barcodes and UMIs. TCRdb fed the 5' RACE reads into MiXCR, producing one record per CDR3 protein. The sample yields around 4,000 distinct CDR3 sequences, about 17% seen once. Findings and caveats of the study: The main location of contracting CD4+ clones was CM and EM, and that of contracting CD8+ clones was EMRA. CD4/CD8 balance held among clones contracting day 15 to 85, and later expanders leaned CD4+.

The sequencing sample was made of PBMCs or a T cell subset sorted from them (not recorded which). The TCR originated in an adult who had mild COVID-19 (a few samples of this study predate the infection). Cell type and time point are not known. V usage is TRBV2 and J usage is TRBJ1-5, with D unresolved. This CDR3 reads CAGGESLGQPQHF. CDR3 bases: TGTGCCGGCGGAGAGAGTCTTGGTCAGCCCCAGCATTTT.